What follows is one T cell receptor beta chain and its context. These data belong to a study of blood T cell repertoires in COVID-19. The CDR3 is 14 residues long. The germline gives CDR1 SGHRS, CDR2 YFSETQ. Trimming stripped 8 bases from V and 2 bases from J, with 16 bases between. This table comes from immunoSEQ multiplex PCR, and its TCRdb copy is limited to in-frame clones, with some not included. The data contain about 250,000 clones, under 85% of them singletons. The sequenced sample consisted of peripheral blood. The chain links TRBV5-1 to TRBJ1-1; D is uncertain. This TCR was recovered from a human donor with COVID-19, enrolled during active disease. The donor label of this sample is uncertain. The CDR3 nucleotides read TGCGCCAGTACACTAGGGCGGACTAACACTGAAGCTTTCTTT. Protein: CASTLGRTNTEAFF.